A selection of T cell receptor beta chains follows, all from one sample in a study of shared clonotypes between healthy human individuals. TCRdb keeps only in-frame clones here, not all; method: immunoSEQ multiplex PCR. The repertoire holds just over 2,000,000 clones, with about 94% as singletons. The source material was naive CD8+ T cells sorted from blood. These TCRs come from a man younger than 30 in good health. CDR3s include the opening cysteine and the closing phenylalanine or tryptophan. D genes are given only for firm matches. Rows give clone size only sometimes, using once, few, many, or a class for an expanded clone.

. | TRBJ1-1 | TRBV11-3 | . | TGTGCCAGCAGCTTTACTGAGAACACTGAAGCTTTCTTT | CASSFTENTEAFF
. | TRBJ1-5 | TRBV5-6 | . | TGTGCCAGCAGCTTGGGTATAGTAAATCAGCCCCAGCATTTT | CASSLGIVNQPQHF
. | TRBJ2-7 | TRBV5-1 | . | TGCGCCAGCAGCTCTAGCGGGACAGGGCCTTACGAGCAGTACTTC | CASSSSGTGPYEQYF
. | TRBJ2-1 | TRBV27 | . | TGTGCCAGCAGCCCCAGCCTTACAAAAGGGCAGTTCTTC | CASSPSLTKGQFF
. | TRBJ2-7 | TRBV5-4 | . | TGTGCCAGCAGTTCCGTAGGGGGCGAGCAGTACTTC | CASSSVGGEQYF
. | TRBJ1-6 | TRBV7-2 | . | TGTGCCAGCAGCTTAGAGGGGTCCTATAATTCACCCCTCCACTTT | CASSLEGSYNSPLHF
. | TRBJ2-3 | TRBV14 | . | TGTGCCAGCAGCACCCGACACGCAGATACGCAGTATTTT | CASSTRHADTQYF
. | TRBJ2-7 | TRBV7-9 | TRBD1 | TGTGCCAGCAGCCATCCGGGACAGGGGCCCAACGAGCAGTACTTC | CASSHPGQGPNEQYF
. | TRBJ2-5 | TRBV7-3 | . | TGTGCCAGCAGCTTAACCGGCGGGCAAGAGACCCAGTACTTC | CASSLTGGQETQYF
. | TRBJ2-1 | TRBV5-1 | . | TGCGCCAGCAGCTTCGGGGGGCCCAGCTCCTACAATGAGCAGTTCTTC | CASSFGGPSSYNEQFF
once | TRBJ2-7 | TRBV6-5 | . | TGTGCCAGCAGCCACCGGGACCAACCTTACGAGCAGTACTTC | CASSHRDQPYEQYF
. | TRBJ2-7 | TRBV6-5 | . | TGTGCCAGCAGTTATTCCGTCGGGGCCAAGGACTACGAGCAGTACTTC | CASSYSVGAKDYEQYF
. | TRBJ2-7 | TRBV4-1 | . | TGCGCCAGCAGCCACAAGCCCACCTACGAGCAGTACTTC | CASSHKPTYEQYF
. | TRBJ1-1 | TRBV7-2 | . | TGTGCCAGCAGCCCAACGTGGGATGTCACTGAAGCTTTCTTT | CASSPTWDVTEAFF
. | TRBJ2-5 | TRBV6-6 | . | TGTGCCAATTACTCCGGGACTGATCAAGAGACCCAGTACTTC | CANYSGTDQETQYF
. | TRBJ2-3 | TRBV27 | . | TGTGCCAGCAGTTCTTATCAGGGTCCGGTCACAGATACGCAGTATTTT | CASSSYQGPVTDTQYF
. | TRBJ2-5 | TRBV5-5 | . | TGTGCCAGCAACCTTATATATCGAGCAGACCAAGAGACCCAGTACTTC | CASNLIYRADQETQYF
. | TRBJ1-5 | TRBV4-1 | . | TGCGCCAGCAGCCAAACAGACCCATCCCAAATGGGTCAGCCCCAGCATTTT | CASSQTDPSQMGQPQHF
once | TRBJ2-1 | TRBV28 | . | TGTGCCAGCAGTTTCTGGTTGAGCTCCTACAATGAGCAGTTCTTC | CASSFWLSSYNEQFF
. | TRBJ1-5 | TRBV15 | . | TGTGCCACCAGCGGAGACGGCTATAGCAATCAGCCCCAGCATTTT | CATSGDGYSNQPQHF
once | TRBJ2-7 | TRBV28 | . | TGTGCCAGCAGTGCTTGGGAGGTGACGGGGTACGAGCAGTACTTC | CASSAWEVTGYEQYF
. | TRBJ1-2 | TRBV5-4 | TRBD1 | TGTGCCAGCAGCTCTGACAGGGGGCCAAACTATGGCTACACCTTC | CASSSDRGPNYGYTF
. | TRBJ2-3 | TRBV7-9 | TRBD2 | TGTGCCAGCAGCTTAACCGGGCTAGCGGGAGGGCCGTCGGAGGATACGCAGTATTTT | CASSLTGLAGGPSEDTQYF
. | TRBJ2-7 | TRBV9 | . | TGTGCCAGCAGCGTATGGGACACAGGCTACGAGCAGTACTTC | CASSVWDTGYEQYF
. | TRBJ2-7 | TRBV7-2 | . | TGTGCCAGCAGCTTAGAACTCACGGACGATTTGGAGCAGTACTTC | CASSLELTDDLEQYF
few | TRBJ1-1 | TRBV29-1 | . | TGCAGCGCCCCCGCCGAAGGGGTAGGTGAAGCTTTCTTT | CSAPAEGVGEAFF
. | TRBJ2-7 | TRBV27 | . | TGTGCCAGCACCCCCAACAAGGGCTACGAGCAGTACTTC | CASTPNKGYEQYF
. | TRBJ2-1 | TRBV4-1 | TRBD2 | TGCGCCAGCAGCCAAAACCCGGGACTAGGGTACAATGAGCAGTTCTTC | CASSQNPGLGYNEQFF
. | TRBJ2-1 | TRBV29-1 | . | TGCAGCGTTGATTCCGGGAGCTCCTACAATGAGCAGTTCTTC | CSVDSGSSYNEQFF
once | TRBJ2-7 | TRBV10-1 | . | TGCGCCAGCAGTGAGTCTGGCAGCACCTACGAGCAGTACTTC | CASSESGSTYEQYF
. | TRBJ2-5 | TRBV6-5 | TRBD2 | TGTGCCAGCAGACGCGCAGGGAGGGGAGAGACCCAGTACTTC | CASRRAGRGETQYF
. | TRBJ1-2 | TRBV29-1 | . | TGCAGCGTTGAAGATCTCCAGAACCATAACTATGGCTACACCTTC | CSVEDLQNHNYGYTF
. | TRBJ2-7 | TRBV11-2 | . | TGTGCCAGCAGCTTAGTGCCGTGGCAGTATGTCGCCTACGAGCAGTACTTC | CASSLVPWQYVAYEQYF
few | TRBJ2-5 | TRBV29-1 | . | TGCAGCGTTGAAGGGCAGCAGGCCCCACAAGAGACCCAGTACTTC | CSVEGQQAPQETQYF
. | TRBJ2-1 | TRBV28 | TRBD2 | TGTGCCAGCAGTCCCCGGGGGGGCGTTTACAATGAGCAGTTCTTC | CASSPRGGVYNEQFF
. | TRBJ2-1 | TRBV27 | . | TGTGCCAGCAGGCCAGACCCCAGTACCAATGAGCAGTTCTTC | CASRPDPSTNEQFF
. | TRBJ2-4 | TRBV4-1 | . | TGCGCCAGCAGCCAGTCGGGCCCGGAGGCCAAAAACATTCAGTACTTC | CASSQSGPEAKNIQYF
once | TRBJ2-1 | TRBV7-2 | . | TGTGCCAGCAACTTAAGCCCAGACTCCTACAATGAGCAGTTCTTC | CASNLSPDSYNEQFF
. | TRBJ1-1 | TRBV7-6 | . | TGTGCCAGCAGCCGGGGACTCGGGGCTGAAGCTTTCTTT | CASSRGLGAEAFF
. | TRBJ1-1 | TRBV19 | . | TGTGCCAGTATAGATTATTGGACTCAGTCCTCTGAAGCTTTCTTT | CASIDYWTQSSEAFF
few | TRBJ1-6 | TRBV19 | TRBD1 | TGTGCCAGTAGTCCTACTGGGACAGGGGATAATTCACCCCTCCACTTT | CASSPTGTGDNSPLHF
few | TRBJ1-2 | TRBV7-9 | TRBD1 | TGTGCCAGCAGCATCCGACAGGGGGATGGCTACACCTTC | CASSIRQGDGYTF
. | TRBJ2-7 | TRBV27 | . | TGTGCCAGCCATGGCATTTACGAGCAGTACTTC | CASHGIYEQYF
. | TRBJ2-3 | TRBV9 | . | TGTGCCAGCTCCCCATGGGCGAGTAGCACAGATACGCAGTATTTT | CASSPWASSTDTQYF
. | TRBJ2-5 | TRBV30 | TRBD2 | TGTGCCTGGAGTGGGGAGACTAGCGGGGAGGGGGAGACCCAGTACTTC | CAWSGETSGEGETQYF
. | TRBJ2-1 | TRBV7-2 | . | TGTGCCAGCAGCTCACCGGGCCTTGCGGGACCTTACAATGAGCAGTTCTTC | CASSSPGLAGPYNEQFF
. | TRBJ2-3 | TRBV27 | . | TGTGCCAGCAGTTTTTTTTCGAGCACAGATACGCAGTATTTT | CASSFFSSTDTQYF
. | TRBJ2-4 | TRBV2 | . | TGTGCCAGCCTCGCTGGCGGTTTTCAGTACTTC | CASLAGGFQYF
. | TRBJ1-5 | TRBV19 | . | TGTGCCAGTAGTACATCGGTAGGGTTCATCAATCAGCCCCAGCATTTT | CASSTSVGFINQPQHF
. | TRBJ2-1 | TRBV10-3 | . | TGTGCCATCAGTGTGACATCTTTCTCCTACAATGAGCAGTTCTTC | CAISVTSFSYNEQFF
. | TRBJ2-7 | TRBV11-2 | TRBD2 | TGTGCCAGCAGCTTAGATTCGGCGGGAGTGGAAGAGCAGTACTTC | CASSLDSAGVEEQYF
once | TRBJ2-7 | TRBV7-2 | TRBD2 | TGTGCCAGCAGCTTAGCGCTAGCGGGAGCGGACGAGCAGTACTTC | CASSLALAGADEQYF
once | TRBJ2-5 | TRBV4-2 | TRBD2 | TGTGCCAGCAGCACCCGGACTAGCGCCATAGAGACCCAGTACTTC | CASSTRTSAIETQYF
. | TRBJ2-3 | TRBV2 | . | TGTGCCAGCAGTGAAGTTCCCGGAGGGCCGACAGATACGCAGTATTTT | CASSEVPGGPTDTQYF
. | TRBJ2-1 | TRBV10-2 | . | TGCGCCAGCAGTGTTAGTTCAGGGCTGAGCTCCTACAATGAGCAGTTCTTC | CASSVSSGLSSYNEQFF
. | TRBJ1-1 | TRBV7-2 | . | TGTGCCAGCAGCTTGTTTCAGGGAACTGAAGCTTTCTTT | CASSLFQGTEAFF
. | TRBJ1-1 | TRBV27 | . | TGTGCCAGCAGCATTGAGGGTCGGGCTTTCTTT | CASSIEGRAFF
once | TRBJ2-1 | TRBV7-9 | . | TGTGCCAGCTCCTCGGACTCCAACAATGAGCAGTTCTTC | CASSSDSNNEQFF
. | TRBJ2-7 | TRBV29-1 | . | TGCAGCGTTCGGCCTCTTGACACCTACGAGCAGTACTTC | CSVRPLDTYEQYF
. | TRBJ2-3 | TRBV7-6 | TRBD1 | TGTGCCAGCAGCTTAGTGGCAGGGGGCGAAGATACGCAGTATTTT | CASSLVAGGEDTQYF